This TCR beta chain emerged from a study of blood T cell repertoires in COVID-19. The CDR3 is 16 amino acids. J gave up 4 bases and V 0 bases, and 6 bases lay outside the gene matches. CDR1 is SGHRS, CDR2 YFSETQ, per germline. The assay was immunoSEQ multiplex PCR, and TCRdb's table has in-frame clones only and misses some. The data hold about 97,000 clones, with around 87% observed a single time. This clonotype was sampled from a woman under 40 with acute or convalescent COVID-19. The chain recombines TRBV5-1 with TRBJ1-4, with TRBD1 matching 7 bases. Sequenced material: peripheral blood. The CDR3 DNA follows: TGCGCCAGCAGCTTGGCACCACAGGGGTTTAATGAAAAACTGTTTTTT. This sequence encodes CASSLAPQGFNEKLFF. Filled out from reference TRBV5-1 and TRBJ1-4, the complete variable domain reads KAGVTQTPRYLIKTRGQQVTLSCSPISGHRSVSWYQQTPGQGLQFLFEYFSETQRNKGNFPGRFSGRQFSNSRSEMNVSTLELGDSALYLCASSLAPQGFNEKLFFGSGTQLSVL.